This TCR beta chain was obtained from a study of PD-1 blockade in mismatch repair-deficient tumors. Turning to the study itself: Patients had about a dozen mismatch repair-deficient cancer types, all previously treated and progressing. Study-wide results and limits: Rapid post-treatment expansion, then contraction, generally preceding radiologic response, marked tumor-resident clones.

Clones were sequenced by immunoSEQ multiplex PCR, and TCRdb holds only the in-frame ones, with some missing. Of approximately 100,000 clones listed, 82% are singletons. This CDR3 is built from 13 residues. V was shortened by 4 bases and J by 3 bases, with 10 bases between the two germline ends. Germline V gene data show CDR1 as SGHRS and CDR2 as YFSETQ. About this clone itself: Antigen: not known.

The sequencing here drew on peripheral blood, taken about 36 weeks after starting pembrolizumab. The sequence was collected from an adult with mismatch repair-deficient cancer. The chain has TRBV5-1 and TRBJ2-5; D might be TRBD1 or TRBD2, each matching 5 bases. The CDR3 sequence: CASSLGTEETQYF. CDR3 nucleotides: TGCGCCAGCAGCCTTGGGACGGAAGAGACCCAGTACTTC.